This T cell receptor (beta chain) was profiled in a study of identical twins. General study points: Memory repertoires showed no such pattern, whereas abundant cord blood beta clonotypes carried fewer insertions.

Template switching introduced a universal primer site, and the cDNA bore unique molecular identifiers. TCRdb called the 5' RACE reads again in MiXCR, with one record for every CDR3 protein. Of some 500,000 distinct CDR3 sequences in the sample, 22% were seen once. Trimming removed 4 bases from V and 4 bases from J, with 11 bases in between. This CDR3 is built from 13 residues. Germline V lookup: CDR1 SGHDT, CDR2 YYEEEE. A note on this clonotype: Its antigen is undetermined.

Another study also made use of these data, one on T cells expressing NK-cell markers. In that study: The TCR beta repertoires originated in sorted CD3+CD56+NKG2C+, CD3+CD56+NKG2C- and CD3+CD56-NKG2C+ T cells. Whether expanded NKG2C+ T cell clones were HCMV specific stayed uncertain.

This chain joins TRBV5-6 and TRBJ1-2; D is uncertain. Sequenced sample: CD4+ T cells sorted from blood. The origin of this receptor is a woman aged 18-29 years in good health. The CDR3 DNA reads as TGTGCCAGCAGCCTCCCCAGGACCTATGGCTACACCTTC. This sequence encodes CASSLPRTYGYTF.